The T cell receptor (beta chain) under discussion was sequenced for a study of shared clonotypes between healthy human individuals. Sequenced by immunoSEQ multiplex PCR; TCRdb stores in-frame clones only, minus some. The table lists a few million clones, 80% to 95% of them singletons, with about 0.41% in the top ten. The length of the CDR3 is 14 residues. Germline V gives CDR1 SGHRS, CDR2 YFSETQ. Trimming cost V 6 bases and J 0 bases, with 13 bases left between them. This TCR was recovered from a man younger than 30 in good health. Some clones in this sample may be carry-over from other donors' samples. Material: naive CD4+ T cells from PBMCs. Indicated subset: CD45RA+ positively selected. The rearrangement links TRBV5-1 to TRBJ2-7; D unclear. The CDR3 is CASKPVGSSYEQYF. The CDR3 DNA follows: TGCGCCAGCAAACCTGTAGGGTCCTCCTACGAGCAGTACTTC.